The 14 T cell receptor beta chains presented below share a single source sample, sequenced in a study of blood T cell repertoires in COVID-19. Sequenced by immunoSEQ multiplex PCR; TCRdb stores in-frame clones only, minus some. The sample lists more than 95,000 clones, roughly 80% occurring once. What was sequenced was peripheral blood. The receptors here all came from a man in his fifties or sixties with acute or convalescent COVID-19.

V usage is TRBV9 and J usage is TRBJ2-7; D is perhaps TRBD2 (5 bases). Per the germline V gene, CDR1 is SGDLS and CDR2 is YYNGEE. The CDR3 is 16 residues long. The V end was cut by 4 bases, the J end by 9 bases, with 26 bases between. Here the CDR3 reads CASSPGSRLGGGGQYF. The DNA of the CDR3 is TGTGCCAGCAGCCCAGGATCCCGCTTGGGTGGAGGCGGGCAGTACTTC.

This sequence joins TRBV7-6 and TRBJ2-1; 8 nucleotides line up with TRBD2. With 0 bases clipped from V and 12 bases from J, the junction kept 7 bases outside the gene matches. CDR3 length: 14 amino acids. The germline V gene encodes CDR1 SGHVS and CDR2 FNYEAQ. The DNA of the CDR3 is TGTGCCAGCAGCTTAGCGCTGGGGGCGGGAGGGCAGTTCTTC. Residues: CASSLALGAGGQFF.

The chain uses TRBV25-1 and TRBJ2-1, with TRBD2 matching over 7 bases. Germline assignment: CDR1 MGHDK and CDR2 SYGVNS. J gave up 6 bases and V 1 base, and 9 bases lay outside the gene matches. The CDR3 runs to 16 residues. The CDR3 spells CASSELSGRASNEQFF. The CDR3 bases are TGTGCCAGCAGTGAATTAAGTGGGAGGGCCTCCAATGAGCAGTTCTTC. Full variable domain (remainder filled in from reference TRBV25-1 and TRBJ2-1): EADIYQTPRYLVIGTGKKITLECSQTMGHDKMYWYQQDPGMELHLIHYSYGVNSTEKGDLSSESTVSRIRTEHFPLTLESARPSHTSQYLCASSELSGRASNEQFFGPGTRLTVL.

This clone has just a few counts. The V and J genes are TRBV5-4 and TRBJ2-2; 9 nucleotides match TRBD1. Germline loops: CDR1 SGHNT, CDR2 YYREEE (reference sequence). With 5 bases clipped from V and 0 bases from J, the junction kept 5 bases outside the gene matches. There are 16 residues in the CDR3. CDR3 sequence (DNA): TGTGCCAGCAGGAGAGGACAGGGGACGAACACCGGGGAGCTGTTTTTT. This gives the protein CASRRGQGTNTGELFF.

Here the CDR3 reads CASSLALPEQFF. CDR3 nucleotides: TGTGCCAGCAGCTTAGCCCTACCTGAGCAGTTCTTC. The genes are TRBV11-2 and TRBJ2-1; no reliable D call. Germline CDR1 SGHAT, CDR2 FQNNGV. The CDR3 covers 12 residues. Trimming cost V 1 base and J 9 bases, with 7 bases left between them.

The chain is built from TRBV28 and TRBJ2-7, with no clear D. Germline loops: CDR1 MDHEN, CDR2 SYDVKM. The CDR3 loop spans 13 amino acids. Trimming left V 5 bases short and J 0 bases short, with 8 bases between. In nucleotides, the CDR3 is TGTGCCAGCAGTCCCACAGTCTCCTACGAGCAGTACGTC. Amino acid sequence: CASSPTVSYEQYV.

The chain is built from TRBV7-9 and TRBJ1-6; D is perhaps TRBD1 (5 bases). The V end lost 5 bases, the J end lost 7 bases, and 27 bases lay between the germline ends. The CDR3 contains 19 residues. Germline lookup yields CDR1 SEHNR and CDR2 FQNEAQ (reference sequence). CDR3 in DNA: TGTGCCAGCAGCAAATTTTCGGGGGGGATCGTGGCCCTAAATTCACCCCTCCACTTT. Translated: CASSKFSGGIVALNSPLHF.

The genes are TRBV19 and TRBJ1-3, with D hard to call. Germline V lookup: CDR1 LNHDA, CDR2 SQIVND (reference sequence). Trimming cost V 5 bases and J 0 bases, with 11 bases left between them. The CDR3 has 15 amino acids. The CDR3 spells CASSPSRSSGNTIYF. The CDR3 bases are TGTGCCAGTAGTCCCTCCCGGAGCTCTGGAAACACCATATATTTT.

The chain joins TRBV7-8 to TRBJ2-3; 9 nucleotides align to TRBD2. After removal of 5 bases from V and 4 bases from J, the junction contained 7 bases not matched to a gene. This CDR3 region has 15 residues. Germline V gives CDR1 SGHVS, CDR2 FQNEAQ. In nucleotides, the CDR3 is TGTGCCAGCAGCCCTTGGCGGGGGGGCTCAGATACGCAGTATTTT. Translation gives CASSPWRGGSDTQYF.

The J gene is TRBJ1-1, the V gene TRBV12-3 or TRBV12-4, with a possible D match to TRBD1 (5 bases). The CDR3 length is 13 residues. Trimming took 10 bases from V and 7 from J, leaving 19 bases between them. DNA of the CDR3: TGTGCCACCCGGGACCGCGGGGTGAGTGAAGCTTTCTTT. Its protein product is CATRDRGVSEAFF.

A single count supports this clone. The chain recombines TRBV7-2 with TRBJ2-7, with no clear D. V was cut by 5 bases and J by 4 bases, with 12 bases left in between. Germline V gene lookup returns CDR1 SGHTA and CDR2 FQGNSA. The CDR3 is 13 residues long. CDR3 bases: TGTGCCAGCAGCCAGAGGAGTTTTTACGAGCAGTACGTC. As protein: CASSQRSFYEQYV.

In nucleotides, the CDR3 is TGTGCCAGCTCACCAGGCGCTAGCGGTCTAGAGACCCAGTACTTC. Its translation is CASSPGASGLETQYF. The chain has TRBV18 and TRBJ2-5, with 7 positions matching TRBD2. The CDR3 is made up of 15 amino acids. Germline V gene data show CDR1 as KGHSH and CDR2 as LQKENI. Trimming removed 2 bases from V and 4 bases from J; junction bases left unmatched: 7. The full variable domain, completed using reference TRBV18 and TRBJ2-5, is NAGVMQNPRHLVRRRGQEARLRCSPMKGHSHVYWYRQLPEEGLKFMVYLQKENIIDESGMPKERFSAEFPKEGPSILRIQQVVRGDSAAYFCASSPGASGLETQYFGPGTRLLVL.

The CDR3 DNA reads TGTGCCAGCAGTCCTAGGACAGGGCCCCACAATGAGCAGTTCTTC. This codes for CASSPRTGPHNEQFF. The V and J genes are TRBV27 and TRBJ2-1; 8 bases map to TRBD1. The CDR3 length is 15 residues. Germline CDR1 and CDR2: MNHEY and SMNVEV (reference sequence). Trimming took 5 bases from V and 5 from J; bases not matched to a gene: 8.

The chain combines TRBV7-8 with TRBJ1-6, with D unresolved. Germline V gene sequence: CDR1 SGHVS, CDR2 FQNEAQ. The V and J ends lost 2 bases and 8 bases respectively, with 16 bases between them. The length of the CDR3 is 16 residues. This CDR3 is CASSLIKQFLDSPLHF. CDR3 coding DNA: TGTGCCAGCAGCTTAATAAAACAGTTCCTCGATTCACCCCTCCACTTT.